The 28 T cell receptor beta chains below all came from one sample that was sequenced in a study of T cells after yellow fever vaccination. A single record per CDR3 protein comes from TCRdb applying MiXCR to the 5' RACE reads. The repertoire holds approximately 340,000 distinct CDR3 sequences, with about 8.7% as singletons. The material sequenced was PBMCs, taken on the day of the first yellow fever vaccination. These receptors were obtained from a man younger than 35 who received the YFV17D yellow fever vaccine.

This clonotype was observed a handful of times. The V call is TRBV12-3 or TRBV12-4, the J call TRBJ1-1, with 7 bases aligning to TRBD1. V lost 6 bases and J lost 7; bases outside the gene matches: 8. This CDR3 contains 13 residues. The CDR3 region has the DNA TGTGCCAGCAGCACAGTGGACAGGCTTGAAGCTTTCTTT. Its protein product is CASSTVDRLEAFF.

J is TRBJ2-3 and V is TRBV7-3; 11 bases are shared with TRBD2. J was trimmed by 0 bases and V by 5 bases; bases with no gene match: 4. The CDR3 length is 16 residues. Germline CDR1 is SGHTA and CDR2 is FQGTGA. In DNA form, the CDR3 reads TGTGCCAGCAGCCATGGGACTAGCGGAAGCACAGATACGCAGTATTTT. Protein product: CASSHGTSGSTDTQYF. Full variable domain (rest looked up from reference TRBV7-3 and TRBJ2-3): GAGVSQTPSNKVTEKGKYVELRCDPISGHTALYWYRQSLGQGPEFLIYFQGTGAADDSGLPNDRFFAVRPEGSVSTLKIQRTERGDSAVYLCASSHGTSGSTDTQYFGPGTRLTVL.

This clonotype has a handful of counts. The rearrangement uses TRBV10-3 and TRBJ2-5; 8 nucleotides agree with TRBD1. The CDR3 loop spans 13 amino acids. Germline assignment: CDR1 ENHRY and CDR2 SYGVKD. The V gene end was trimmed by 10 bases and the J gene end by 5 bases; junction bases not matched to a gene: 9. Here the CDR3 DNA reads TGTGCCACACGAACAGGGGGAGTTGAGACCCAGTACTTC. It yields the protein CATRTGGVETQYF.

This rearrangement joins TRBV28 to TRBJ1-5; no firm D call. Germline CDR1 MDHEN, CDR2 SYDVKM. The CDR3 length is 14 residues. V was shortened by 3 bases and J by 5 bases, with 11 bases between the two germline ends. CDR3: CASSFFAGHQPQHF. For the CDR3, the DNA is TGTGCCAGCAGTTTTTTCGCCGGGCATCAGCCCCAGCATTTT.

The sample holds a few counts of this clonotype. The chain is built from TRBV10-3 and TRBJ1-2; TRBD1 agrees at 10 bases. This CDR3 is built from 14 residues. The J segment lost 5 bases and the V segment lost 5 bases, leaving 5 bases of the junction unmatched. Germline-derived CDR1 and CDR2 are ENHRY and SYGVKD. For the CDR3, the DNA is TGTGCCATCAGTCAGGACAGGGGGACGTATGGCTACACCTTC. This translates into CAISQDRGTYGYTF.

This clonotype was counted ten times or more. This chain connects TRBV6-5 to TRBJ2-7; the match to TRBD2 covers 7 bases. Germline values: CDR1 MNHEY, CDR2 SVGAGI. V was clipped by 0 bases and J by 4 bases; unmatched bases: 0. This CDR3 is 13 amino acids long. The CDR3 sequence is CASSYSRGYEQYV. The CDR3 nucleotides read TGTGCCAGCAGTTACTCGCGGGGGTACGAGCAGTACGTC.

The gene calls are TRBV7-2 and TRBJ2-3; TRBD1 aligns across 9 bases. This CDR3 has 15 amino acids. V gave up 4 bases and J gave up 3 bases; unmatched junction bases: 5. From germline, CDR1 is SGHTA and CDR2 FQGNSA. In DNA form, the CDR3 reads TGTGCCAGCAGCTCCGACAGGGGGACGACAGATACGCAGTATTTT. This codes for CASSSDRGTTDTQYF.

The sample holds many counts of this clonotype. The V call is TRBV12-5, the J call TRBJ1-2; 9 nucleotides match TRBD1. This CDR3 contains 13 residues. V lost 6 bases, J lost 7 bases, and 6 bases stayed unmatched. In germline, CDR1 is LGHNT, CDR2 FRNRAP. CDR3 protein: CASGPTGGGGYTF. The CDR3 region has the DNA TGTGCTAGTGGCCCCACAGGGGGCGGTGGCTACACCTTC.

There are a few counts of this clonotype. The chain links TRBV7-2 to TRBJ1-2; 8 bases fit TRBD1. The germline gives CDR1 SGHTA, CDR2 FQGNSA. Trimming took 5 bases from V and 8 from J; bases not matched to a gene: 4. The CDR3 is made up of 12 amino acids. CDR3 loop: CASSTQGGGYTF. For the CDR3, the DNA is TGTGCCAGCAGCACACAGGGGGGGGGCTACACCTTC.

The rearrangement joins TRBV5-1 to TRBJ2-6; D possibly corresponds to TRBD1 (6 bases). This CDR3 is built from 15 residues. V was pared by 7 bases and J by 0 bases, with 11 bases between. The germline V gene has CDR1 SGHRS and CDR2 YFSETQ. The CDR3 region is CASGDNPSGANVLTF. The CDR3 DNA reads as TGCGCCAGCGGGGACAACCCCTCTGGGGCCAACGTCCTGACTTTC. The whole variable domain, remainder taken from reference TRBV5-1 and TRBJ2-6, is KAGVTQTPRYLIKTRGQQVTLSCSPISGHRSVSWYQQTPGQGLQFLFEYFSETQRNKGNFPGRFSGRQFSNSRSEMNVSTLELGDSALYLCASGDNPSGANVLTFGAGSRLTVL.

In its sample, this clonotype was seen a few times. The chain couples TRBV10-2 to TRBJ1-1; D ambiguous. The CDR3 has 15 residues. Germline loops: CDR1 WSHSY, CDR2 SAAADI. The germline V and J ends were trimmed by 4 bases and 1 base, with 13 bases remaining between them. Here the CDR3 reads CASSGWAPPNTEAFF. The CDR3 DNA reads TGCGCCAGCAGTGGGTGGGCCCCACCGAACACTGAAGCTTTCTTT.

V gene TRBV20-1 combines with J gene TRBJ2-1; 11 bases line up with TRBD2. The CDR3 contains 17 residues. V was pared by 0 bases and J by 6 bases, with 10 bases of the junction left unmatched. The germline V gene encodes CDR1 DFQATT and CDR2 SNEGSKA (reference sequence). The CDR3 nucleotides are TGCAGTGCTAGAGATAGACTAGCGGGGTCATACGGCAATGAGCAGTTCTTC. It translates to CSARDRLAGSYGNEQFF.

This clonotype showed up just a few times. The chain recombines TRBV7-2 with TRBJ1-2, with TRBD1 as a possible D gene (5 bases). With 1 base removed from V and 2 bases from J, the gap between germline ends came to 11 bases. Germline V lookup: CDR1 SGHTA, CDR2 FQGNSA. This CDR3 contains 15 residues. DNA of the CDR3: TGTGCCAGCAGCTTAGTAACAGGAGGCAACTATGGCTACACCTTC. Translating it yields CASSLVTGGNYGYTF.

The table lists this clonotype with a few counts. This chain uses TRBV5-1 with TRBJ2-5, with TRBD1 matching over 7 bases. This CDR3 is built from 15 residues. With 3 bases clipped from V and 3 bases from J, the junction kept 8 bases outside the gene matches. Germline CDR1 reads SGHRS; CDR2 reads YFSETQ. The DNA for the CDR3 is TGCGCCAGCAGCTCTACCGGGACAGACGAAGAGACCCAGTACTTC. Translated, it gives CASSSTGTDEETQYF.

This clonotype has a count of ten or more. This chain joins TRBV7-9 and TRBJ1-1; D possibly corresponds to TRBD1 (6 bases). V was pared by 3 bases and J by 4 bases, with 12 bases between. The CDR3 contains 14 residues. Germline CDR1 SEHNR, CDR2 FQNEAQ (reference sequence). The CDR3 loop reads CASSFSGGGTEAFF. The CDR3, as DNA: TGTGCCAGCAGCTTTTCGGGAGGGGGCACTGAAGCTTTCTTT.

The chain recombines TRBV5-4 with TRBJ2-3; TRBD1 aligns across 11 bases. After removal of 0 bases from V and 6 bases from J, the junction contained 9 bases not matched to a gene. Germline lookup yields CDR1 SGHNT and CDR2 YYREEE (reference sequence). The CDR3 loop spans 17 amino acids. This chain's CDR3 is CASSLGGGQGAMDTQYF. As DNA, the CDR3 is TGTGCCAGCAGCTTGGGAGGTGGACAGGGGGCGATGGATACGCAGTATTTT.

V is TRBV9 and J is TRBJ2-1, with D possibly being TRBD2 (6 bases). The CDR3 extends over 14 amino acids. V lost 6 bases and J lost 5, with 15 bases in between. Germline CDR1 reads SGDLS; CDR2 reads YYNGEE. CDR3 bases: TGTGCCAGCACCGAAGCGGGCACTCACAATGAGCAGTTCTTC. This encodes CASTEAGTHNEQFF.

This clonotype was seen repeatedly, ten times or more. This chain links TRBV29-1 with TRBJ2-5; D is perhaps TRBD2 (5 bases). The CDR3 length is 11 residues. Germline CDR1 reads SQVTM; CDR2 reads ANQGSEA. Trimming removed 7 bases from V and 3 bases from J, with 9 bases in between. CDR3 DNA: TGCAGCGCCAGGAGGAAAGAGACCCAGTACTTC. Protein product: CSARRKETQYF.

The sample holds many counts of this clonotype. The chain couples TRBV20-1 to TRBJ1-4; TRBD1 matches 9 bases. V was pared by 7 bases and J by 5 bases, with 8 bases of the junction left unmatched. CDR1 and CDR2 from the germline V gene are DFQATT and SNEGSKA (reference sequence). CDR3 length: 14 residues. CDR3: CSVPRGQGNEKLFF. The CDR3 DNA reads TGCAGTGTTCCGAGGGGACAGGGAAATGAAAAACTGTTTTTT.

The chain uses TRBV4-1 and TRBJ2-7, with 7 bases that match TRBD2. CDR3 length equals 15 residues. V shed 3 bases and J 6 bases; nucleotides not matched to a gene: 11. In germline, CDR1 is MGHRA, CDR2 YSYEKL. The CDR3: CASSHRNQGGLEQYF. For the CDR3, the DNA is TGCGCCAGCAGCCACAGGAACCAGGGAGGGCTCGAGCAGTACTTC.

This clonotype was detected ten times or more. This chain connects TRBV5-5 to TRBJ2-7; D unclear. There are 14 residues in the CDR3. V was pared by 7 bases and J by 0 bases, with 14 bases between. In germline, CDR1 is SGHKS, CDR2 YYEKEE (reference sequence). The CDR3 reads CASSFGRSSYEQYF. In DNA, the CDR3 is TGTGCCAGCTCCTTTGGCCGGAGCTCCTACGAGCAGTACTTC.

The table lists this clonotype with many counts. The CDR3 nucleotides are TGTGCCAGCAGTTTTCGGGAAGAGGGAACAGATACGCAGTATTTT. Translated: CASSFREEGTDTQYF. This chain uses TRBV12-3 or TRBV12-4 with TRBJ2-3, with D tentatively TRBD2 (5 bases). There are 15 residues in the CDR3. V dropped 3 bases and J dropped 3 bases, with 13 bases sitting between them.

This clonotype was seen more than once but under ten times. The CDR3 coding sequence is TGTGCCAGCAGCTTAGCAGGGCAGCTTAGCTCTGGAAACACCATATATTTT. It is translated as CASSLAGQLSSGNTIYF. The chain joins TRBV7-2 to TRBJ1-3; D remains unclear. The ends were cut back, 0 bases at V and 0 bases at J, with 12 bases in the middle. The CDR3 runs to 17 residues. Germline V lookup: CDR1 SGHTA, CDR2 FQGNSA.

In this sample, this clonotype turned up many times. This chain links TRBV12-3 or TRBV12-4 with TRBJ1-1; a possible D gene is TRBD1 (5 bases). Trimming pared 2 bases from V and 8 bases from J, leaving 15 bases between. The CDR3 is 14 residues long. For the CDR3, the DNA is TGTGCCAGCAGTTTACGGGACCTCCGAATAGAAGCTTTCTTT. This gives the protein CASSLRDLRIEAFF.

This clonotype was counted at least ten times. V usage is TRBV5-6 and J usage is TRBJ2-3; the D gene is possibly TRBD2 (6 bases). V lost 0 bases and J 3 bases, leaving 14 bases between the germline ends. The CDR3 spans 16 residues. From germline, CDR1 is SGHDT and CDR2 YYEEEE. The CDR3 loop reads CASSLAFGAGTDTQYF. CDR3 DNA sequence: TGTGCCAGCAGCTTGGCGTTCGGGGCGGGAACAGATACGCAGTATTTT.

The V gene is TRBV7-2, the J gene TRBJ2-5; D ambiguous. The germline V gene has CDR1 SGHTA and CDR2 FQGNSA. The V and J ends lost 5 bases and 5 bases respectively, with 12 bases between them. The CDR3 sequence is 13 residues long. The CDR3 DNA sequence: TGTGCCAGCAGCCAGACGCGCCGGGAGACCCAGTACTTC. Amino acid sequence: CASSQTRRETQYF. Looking up the rest from reference TRBV7-2 and TRBJ2-5 gives the full variable domain: GAGVSQSPSNKVTEKGKDVELRCDPISGHTALYWYRQSLGQGLEFLIYFQGNSAPDKSGLPSDRFSAERTGGSVSTLTIQRTQQEDSAVYLCASSQTRRETQYFGPGTRLLVL.

The chain carries TRBV12-3 or TRBV12-4 and TRBJ1-2; 7 positions agree with TRBD1. V gave up 6 bases and J gave up 8 bases; unmatched junction bases: 9. The CDR3 sequence is 13 residues long. The CDR3 reads CASRVQGISGYTF. The CDR3 DNA reads as TGTGCCAGCAGGGTACAGGGGATAAGCGGCTACACCTTC.

The CDR3 region has the DNA TGCGCCAGCAGCTCACAGACTAGCGGGGTCGAGACCCAGTACTTC. Its translation: CASSSQTSGVETQYF. The V and J genes are TRBV5-1 and TRBJ2-5, with 11 bases fitting TRBD2. The CDR3 length is 15 residues. CDR1 SGHRS and CDR2 YFSETQ come from the germline V gene. J was trimmed by 5 bases and V by 3 bases; bases with no gene match: 6.